This section outlines one T cell receptor beta chain sequence together with its context. With a J-beta primer mix and a sample-barcoded 5' primer, a second PCR ran about 6 to 11 cycles. TCRdb re-called the 5' RACE reads with MiXCR, one entry per CDR3 protein. The sample has about 1.8 million distinct CDR3 sequences, less than 50% seen once. This specimen belongs to a study of blood T cells in healthy people across ages. Isolated per sample were at least 6.5 million PBMCs. Looked up from germline, CDR1 is WSHSY and CDR2 is SAAADI. The CDR3 is 15 residues long. V was clipped by 0 bases and J by 4 bases, with 12 bases between them.

The chain joins TRBV10-2 to TRBJ2-5; possible D gene TRBD2, 6 bases. The sequenced material came from blood. This receptor was taken from a woman in her 40s in good health. The CDR3 DNA reads TGCGCCAGCAGTGAGTCGGGACTTTTCCCAGAGACCCAGTACTTC. This encodes CASSESGLFPETQYF.